The 18 T cell receptor beta chains in this list originate from one sample, sequenced in a study of regulatory T cells in long-lasting Graves disease. Sequencing libraries for TCR beta were prepared with iRepertoire HTBI primers and Arm-PCR of CDR3 regions. TCRdb ran MiXCR on the multiplex PCR reads and lists one entry per CDR3 protein. Here the sample spans about 540,000 distinct CDR3 sequences, about 13% being singletons. The time point was: newly diagnosed GD, antithyroid drugs for less than 3 months. RNA isolated from PBMCs was used to make the TCR library. These data also featured in a second study, about T cells in Graves' hyperthyroidism and ophthalmopathy.

The source material was peripheral blood mononuclear cells (PBMCs), sampled at new diagnosis, from a patient treated with antithyroid drugs. The receptors were gathered from a man aged 25-45 years with Graves disease.

This clonotype was seen many times. V is TRBV2 and J is TRBJ2-7, with D tentatively TRBD1 (6 bases). The V gene's germline CDR1 is SNHLY and CDR2 FYNNEI. The ends were cut back, 10 bases at V and 6 bases at J, with 22 bases in the middle. The CDR3 has 14 residues. The CDR3 spells CATSDRSLPLEQYF. CDR3 DNA sequence: TGTGCCACCTCCGACAGGTCCCTACCTCTCGAGCAGTACTTC.

This clonotype was counted between two and nine times. The chain employs TRBV6-1 and TRBJ1-5, with no clear D. Trimming took 5 bases from V and 7 from J, leaving 18 bases between them. Germline CDR1 MNHNS, CDR2 SASEGT. The CDR3 runs to 15 residues. Written as DNA, the CDR3 is TGTGCCAGCAGTAGAACCGGGTCCCCCGGGCAGCCCCAGCATTTT. Its translation: CASSRTGSPGQPQHF.

This clonotype was seen ten or more times. V and J are TRBV5-1 and TRBJ1-5; the D gene is possibly TRBD1 (5 bases). There are 13 residues in the CDR3. Germline V gives CDR1 SGHRS, CDR2 YFSETQ. Trimming removed 4 bases from V and 7 bases from J, with 12 bases in between. The CDR3 DNA follows: TGCGCCAGCAGCACCAGGGTGGGACAGCCCCAGCATTTT. Its translation: CASSTRVGQPQHF.

This clonotype was seen only a few times. A junction end diverges from the germline sequence, so it may reflect a read error. V gene TRBV12-3 or TRBV12-4 combines with J gene TRBJ1-6; 10 bases fit TRBD1. The CDR3 sequence is 16 residues long. DNA of the CDR3: TGTGCCAGCAGCTTAGGGGACAGGGGAATAAATTCACCCCTCCACTTT. Translated: CASSLGDRGINSPLHF.

This clonotype was seen at least ten times. A much larger clonotype is one base distant, so this may be a read error. The rearrangement links TRBV19 to TRBJ1-1, with D uncertain. This CDR3 has 11 residues. The germline CDR1 and CDR2 sequences are LNHDA and SQIVND (reference sequence). The V end was cut by 9 bases, the J end by 1 base, with 6 bases between. This CDR3 reads CASRSNTEAFF. CDR3 bases: TGTGCCAGCAGATCGAACACTGAAGCTTTCTTT.

The table lists this clonotype with many counts. The chain links TRBV12-5 to TRBJ2-1; 12 positions match TRBD2. CDR1 is LGHNT, CDR2 FRNRAP, per germline. V shed 2 bases, J shed 8 bases, and the junction held 10 bases outside the gene matches. The CDR3 runs 17 residues. The CDR3 DNA follows: TGTGCTAGTGGTTTGTCCCGACTAGCGGGGGAATGGGATGAGCAGTTCTTC. Its protein product is CASGLSRLAGEWDEQFF. The whole variable domain, filled in from reference TRBV12-5 and TRBJ2-1, reads DARVTQTPRHKVTEMGQEVTMRCQPILGHNTVFWYRQTMMQGLELLAYFRNRAPLDDSGMPKDRFSAEMPDATLATLKIQPSEPRDSAVYFCASGLSRLAGEWDEQFFGPGTRLTVL.

This clonotype occurred many times. The V gene is TRBV5-1, the J gene TRBJ1-2; 10 positions agree with TRBD1. The V gene's germline CDR1 is SGHRS and CDR2 YFSETQ. Trimming took 4 bases from V and 4 from J; bases not matched to a gene: 7. This CDR3 has 15 amino acids. The chain's CDR3 is CASSAETGGGYGYTF. CDR3 DNA: TGCGCCAGCAGCGCGGAGACAGGGGGCGGCTATGGCTACACCTTC.

This clonotype occurred many times. The chain is built from TRBV20-1 and TRBJ1-1; D is possibly TRBD1 (6 bases). The CDR3 loop spans 15 amino acids. V gave up 5 bases and J gave up 4 bases, with 20 bases separating them. CDR1 and CDR2 from the germline V gene are DFQATT and SNEGSKA (reference sequence). DNA of the CDR3: TGCAGTGCTCGGAACAGGGAAGGGTGGAGCACTGAAGCTTTCTTT. Its translation is CSARNREGWSTEAFF.

The table lists this clonotype with many counts. J is TRBJ2-1 and V is TRBV12-3 or TRBV12-4; 7 positions match TRBD1. CDR3 length: 14 amino acids. V lost 0 bases to trimming and J lost 6 bases; unmatched junction nucleotides: 2. The CDR3 is CASSLAAGGNEQFF. The CDR3 DNA reads as TGTGCCAGCAGTTTAGCGGCAGGGGGCAATGAGCAGTTCTTC.

This clonotype was picked up many times. The chain uses TRBV29-1 and TRBJ2-4; 7 bases match TRBD1. The CDR3 runs 13 residues. Germline V gene sequence: CDR1 SQVTM, CDR2 ANQGSEA. Trimming took 2 bases from V and 13 from J; bases not matched to a gene: 11. The CDR3 sequence is CSVEPIATGLQYF. The CDR3 DNA follows: TGCAGCGTTGAACCTATCGCGACAGGGTTGCAGTACTTC. Supplemented by reference TRBV29-1 and TRBJ2-4, the full variable domain reads SAVISQKPSRDICQRGTSLTIQCQVDSQVTMMFWYRQQPGQSLTLIATANQGSEATYESGFVIDKFPISRPNLTFSTLTVSNMSPEDSSIYLCSVEPIATGLQYFGAGTRLSVL.

The chain combines TRBV5-5 with TRBJ2-3; D call uncertain. The length of the CDR3 is 13 residues. Germline V gene data show CDR1 as SGHKS and CDR2 as YYEKEE (reference sequence). Trimming removed 4 bases at V and 3 bases at J, with 9 bases between. The CDR3 DNA reads TGTGCCAGCAGCAACCGACAAACAGATACGCAGTATTTT. The encoded protein is CASSNRQTDTQYF.

The chain couples TRBV7-9 to TRBJ2-7; no definite D call. Looked up from germline, CDR1 is SEHNR and CDR2 is FQNEAQ (reference sequence). The CDR3 covers 11 residues. V gave up 8 bases and J gave up 2 bases, with 7 bases separating them. The CDR3 region is CASAQAYEQYF. Written as DNA, the CDR3 is TGTGCCAGCGCCCAAGCCTACGAGCAGTACTTC.

This clonotype was observed a few times. This chain uses TRBV11-2 with TRBJ1-3, with D perhaps TRBD1 (5 bases). Germline CDR1 is SGHAT and CDR2 is FQNNGV. The CDR3 is made up of 17 amino acids. V shed 7 bases and J shed 0 bases, with 19 bases lying between them. The CDR3 loop is CASMPFGGGGSGNTIYF. For the CDR3, the DNA is TGTGCCAGCATGCCGTTCGGGGGGGGAGGCTCTGGAAACACCATATATTTT.

V is TRBV30 and J is TRBJ1-3, with 7 nucleotides matching TRBD1. Germline-derived CDR1 and CDR2 are GTSNPN and SVGIG (reference sequence). This CDR3 contains 12 residues. Written as DNA, the CDR3 is TGTGCAAACAGGGGCTGGCGAAACACCATATATTTT. Translation gives CANRGWRNTIYF.

At least ten counts were recorded for this clonotype. J is TRBJ1-1 and V is TRBV12-3 or TRBV12-4; no firm D call. The V gene lost 2 bases and the J gene lost 0 bases, with 10 bases spanning the gap. CDR3 length: 15 residues. This CDR3 is CASSLSVAMNTEAFF. For the CDR3, the DNA is TGTGCCAGCAGTTTATCGGTGGCAATGAACACTGAAGCTTTCTTT.

This clonotype showed up many times. The chain combines TRBV25-1 with TRBJ1-1; D ambiguous. The CDR3 sequence is 12 residues long. V dropped 5 bases and J dropped 1 base, with 5 bases sitting between them. Germline-derived CDR1 and CDR2 are MGHDK and SYGVNS. The CDR3 nucleotides read TGTGCCAGCAGTCGTTCGAACACTGAAGCTTTCTTT. Its protein is CASSRSNTEAFF.

The chain couples TRBV20-1 to TRBJ1-5; D is unresolved. The CDR3 runs to 14 residues. Trimming left V 3 bases short and J 3 bases short, with 12 bases between. The germline V gene encodes CDR1 DFQATT and CDR2 SNEGSKA (reference sequence). The CDR3 bases are TGCAGTGCTAGGGCCGATACCACCAATCAGCCCCAGCATTTT. Translated, it gives CSARADTTNQPQHF.

This clonotype appeared many times. V and J are TRBV6-5 and TRBJ2-2; 8 nucleotides line up with TRBD2. Germline V gene sequence: CDR1 MNHEY, CDR2 SVGAGI. CDR3 size: 18 residues. After removal of 2 bases from V and 3 bases from J, the junction contained 11 bases not matched to a gene. The CDR3 reads CASSYDGRADIYTGELFF. CDR3 DNA: TGTGCCAGCAGTTACGACGGGAGGGCCGATATTTACACCGGGGAGCTGTTTTTT.